This paragraph reports one T cell receptor beta chain. Its matching antigen is unknown. As for treatment: roughly nine-day PBMC culture with coronavirus spike peptide pools or control peptides (ViraFEST assay). ViraFEST relied on peptide pools to expand antigen-specific T cells; the TCRs were sequenced afterward. The record originates from a study of vaccination and CD4 T cells after COVID-19. As for the study in general: In culture, cells were exposed to overlapping spike peptides from SARS-CoV-2, HCoV-NL63, HCoV-OC43 and HCoV-229E. Cultures serving as controls received a peptide pool (CEFX or HIV-1 Nef) or no peptide.

In germline, CDR1 is LNHNV, CDR2 YYDKDF (reference sequence). The CDR3 covers 15 residues. V lost 0 bases, J lost 5 bases, and 4 bases stayed unmatched. An Oncomine TCR Beta short-read assay was used to sequence the DNA from cultured CD4+ T cells. The template was genomic DNA from cultured CD4+ T cells. TCRdb reprocessed the PCR reads via MiXCR and lists one record per CDR3 protein. This sample has roughly 15,000 distinct CDR3 sequences, with 28% found just once. The chain couples TRBV15 to TRBJ2-5; 9 nucleotides align to TRBD2. The clonotype was recovered from a human donor with COVID-19. The sample was cultured CD4+ T cells from blood. CDR3 coding DNA: TGTGCCACCAGCAGAGATCGGACTAGCGCGGAGACCCAGTACTTC. Protein: CATSRDRTSAETQYF.